Described below is a single T cell receptor beta chain sequence and its context. These data are taken from a study of blood T cell repertoires in COVID-19. Study as a whole: The origin of the acute and convalescent COVID-19 samples was the United States, Italy and Spain. In each case, the material was cDNA or gDNA derived from T cells, B-cell-depleted T cells, or PBMCs.

Losses at the gene ends were 3 bases for V and 0 bases for J; bases not matched to a gene: 2. There are 16 residues in the CDR3. Germline assignment: CDR1 KGHSH and CDR2 LQKENI. Authors' data handling: Quantification of nucleated cells was approximated via reference gene primer amplification. This table comes from immunoSEQ multiplex PCR, and its TCRdb copy is limited to in-frame clones, with some not included. V, J and clone size are those of that table, while D and trimming were read from the DNA. The sample has 84,000 or so clones; 65% to 85% are singletons. The V and J genes are TRBV18 and TRBJ1-2; 12 bases line up with TRBD1. This TCR was recovered from a man older than 75 with active or convalescent COVID-19. The sample was peripheral blood. The CDR3 coding sequence is TGTGCCAGCTCACCGGGACAGGGGGCAACTAACTATGGCTACACCTTC. Its translation: CASSPGQGATNYGYTF.